Here is one TCR beta chain with its context. What it binds is not known. The sample originates from a study of T-cell memory formation after mild COVID-19. Study context: There were largely donor-specific TCR clusters. Study conclusions and caveats: Contracting CD8+ clones were enriched in EMRA, CD4+ mainly in CM and EM.

Constant-segment-primed 5'RACE gave TCR alpha and TCR beta cDNA libraries with sample barcodes and UMIs. TCRdb used MiXCR to reprocess the 5' RACE reads, holding one entry per CDR3 protein. The table records under 250,000 distinct CDR3 sequences, 8% to 9.5% of them present only once. This TCR was sampled from a man between 18 and 29 years old who had mild COVID-19 (a few samples of this study predate the infection). Cell type and time point are not known. What was sequenced was PBMCs or a T cell subset sorted from them (not recorded which).

In DNA, the CDR3 is TGTGCCAGCAGCTGGGACTCGAACACTGAAGCTTTCTTT. It specifies CASSWDSNTEAFF. The chain is built from TRBV7-9 and TRBJ1-1, with D maybe TRBD1 (5 bases). The CDR3 spans 13 residues. Between the trimmed V and J ends, which lost 4 bases and 1 base, there was a span of 7 bases. CDR1 and CDR2 from the germline V gene are SEHNR and FQNEAQ (reference sequence).